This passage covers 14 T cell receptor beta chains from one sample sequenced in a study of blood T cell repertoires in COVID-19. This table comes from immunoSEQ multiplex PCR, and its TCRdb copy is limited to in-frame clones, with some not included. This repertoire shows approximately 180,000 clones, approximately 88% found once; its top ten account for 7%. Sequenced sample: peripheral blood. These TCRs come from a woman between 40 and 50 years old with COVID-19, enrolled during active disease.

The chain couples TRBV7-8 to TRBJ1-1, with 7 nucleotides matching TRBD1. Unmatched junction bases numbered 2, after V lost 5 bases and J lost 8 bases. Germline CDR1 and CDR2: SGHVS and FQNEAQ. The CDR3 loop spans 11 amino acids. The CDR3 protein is CASSRDSEAFF. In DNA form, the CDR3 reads TGTGCCAGCAGCCGGGACAGCGAAGCTTTCTTT.

The chain's CDR3 is CASSLTGDTEAFF. The CDR3 nucleotides read TGCGCCAGCAGCTTAACAGGTGACACTGAAGCTTTCTTT. This chain connects TRBV5-1 to TRBJ1-1; TRBD1 might be the D (5 bases). V was trimmed by 2 bases and J by 3 bases, leaving 8 bases between them. This CDR3 region has 13 residues. The germline V gene has CDR1 SGHRS and CDR2 YFSETQ. Drawing the rest from reference TRBV5-1 and TRBJ1-1, the complete variable domain is KAGVTQTPRYLIKTRGQQVTLSCSPISGHRSVSWYQQTPGQGLQFLFEYFSETQRNKGNFPGRFSGRQFSNSRSEMNVSTLELGDSALYLCASSLTGDTEAFFGQGTRLTVV.

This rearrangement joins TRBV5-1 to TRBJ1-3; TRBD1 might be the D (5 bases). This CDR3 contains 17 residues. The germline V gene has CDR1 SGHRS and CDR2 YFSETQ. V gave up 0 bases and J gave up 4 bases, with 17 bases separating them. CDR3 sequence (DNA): TGCGCCAGCAGCTTGGAGGGCAGGGTTATTCTCGGAAACACCATATATTTT. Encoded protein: CASSLEGRVILGNTIYF.

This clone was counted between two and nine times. CDR3 in DNA: TGCGCCAGCAGCCCTGGACAGGGTTCGAGGAACACTGAAGCTTTCTTT. Its protein is CASSPGQGSRNTEAFF. This chain links TRBV5-1 with TRBJ1-1, with 8 nucleotides matching TRBD1. Trimming took 4 bases from V and 1 from J; bases not matched to a gene: 9. This CDR3 has 16 residues. CDR1 is SGHRS and CDR2 is YFSETQ in the germline V gene.

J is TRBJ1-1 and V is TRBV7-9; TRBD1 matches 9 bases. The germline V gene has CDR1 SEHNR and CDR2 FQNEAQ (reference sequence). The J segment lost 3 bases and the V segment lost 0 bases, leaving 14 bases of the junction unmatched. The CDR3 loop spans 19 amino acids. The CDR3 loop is CASSLAKARDRVRDTEAFF. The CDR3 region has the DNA TGTGCCAGCAGCTTAGCCAAGGCTCGGGACAGGGTTAGAGACACTGAAGCTTTCTTT.

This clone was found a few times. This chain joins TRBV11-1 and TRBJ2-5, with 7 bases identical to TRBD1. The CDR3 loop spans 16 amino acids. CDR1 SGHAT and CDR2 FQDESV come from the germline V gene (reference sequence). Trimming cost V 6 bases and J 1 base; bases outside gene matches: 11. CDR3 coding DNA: TGTGCCAGCAGACGGGGACAGCTTGACCTCCAAGAGACCCAGTACTTC. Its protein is CASRRGQLDLQETQYF.

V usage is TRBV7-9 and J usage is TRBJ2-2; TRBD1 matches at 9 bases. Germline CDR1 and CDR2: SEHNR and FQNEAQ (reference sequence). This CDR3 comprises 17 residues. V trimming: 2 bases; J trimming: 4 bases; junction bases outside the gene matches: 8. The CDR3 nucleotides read TGTGCCAGCAGCTTACCATTACAGGGGGCGGGCACCGGGGAGCTGTTTTTT. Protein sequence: CASSLPLQGAGTGELFF.

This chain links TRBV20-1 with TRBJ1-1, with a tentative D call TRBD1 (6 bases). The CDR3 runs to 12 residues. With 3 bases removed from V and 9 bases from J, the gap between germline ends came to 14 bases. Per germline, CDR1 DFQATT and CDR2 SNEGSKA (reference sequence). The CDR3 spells CSASGGGPKAFF. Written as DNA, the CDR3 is TGCAGTGCTAGTGGGGGGGGGCCTAAAGCTTTCTTT.

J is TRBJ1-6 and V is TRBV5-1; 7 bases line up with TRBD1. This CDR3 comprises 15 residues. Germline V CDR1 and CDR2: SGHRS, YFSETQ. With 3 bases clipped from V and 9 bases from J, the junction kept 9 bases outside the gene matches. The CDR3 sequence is CASSSGTERVSPLHF. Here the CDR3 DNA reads TGCGCCAGCAGCTCTGGGACAGAAAGGGTTTCACCCCTCCACTTT.

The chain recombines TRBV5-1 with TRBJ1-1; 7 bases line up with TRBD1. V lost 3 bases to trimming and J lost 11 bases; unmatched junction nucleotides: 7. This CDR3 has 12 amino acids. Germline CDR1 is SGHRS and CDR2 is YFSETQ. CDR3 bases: TGCGCCAGCAGCTCGACAGGGCCTCAGGCTTTCTTT. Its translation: CASSSTGPQAFF.

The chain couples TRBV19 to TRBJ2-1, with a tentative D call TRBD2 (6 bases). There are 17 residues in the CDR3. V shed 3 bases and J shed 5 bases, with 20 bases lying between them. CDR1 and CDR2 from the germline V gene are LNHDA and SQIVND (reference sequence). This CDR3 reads CASSMGVPGSSHNEQFF. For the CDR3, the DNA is TGTGCCAGTAGTATGGGTGTACCCGGGAGTTCCCACAATGAGCAGTTCTTC.

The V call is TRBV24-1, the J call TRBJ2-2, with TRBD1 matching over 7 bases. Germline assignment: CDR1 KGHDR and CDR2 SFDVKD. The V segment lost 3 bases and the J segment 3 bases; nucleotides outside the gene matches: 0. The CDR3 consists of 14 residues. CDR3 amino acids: CATSDDRDTGELFF. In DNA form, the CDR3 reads TGTGCCACCAGTGATGACAGGGACACCGGGGAGCTGTTTTTT.

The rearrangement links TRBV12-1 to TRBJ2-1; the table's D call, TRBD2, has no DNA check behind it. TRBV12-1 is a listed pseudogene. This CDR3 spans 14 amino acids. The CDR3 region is CASSPGPLGDEQFF. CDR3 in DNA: TGTGCCAGCAGCCCAGGACCCCTCGGGGATGAGCAGTTCTTC.

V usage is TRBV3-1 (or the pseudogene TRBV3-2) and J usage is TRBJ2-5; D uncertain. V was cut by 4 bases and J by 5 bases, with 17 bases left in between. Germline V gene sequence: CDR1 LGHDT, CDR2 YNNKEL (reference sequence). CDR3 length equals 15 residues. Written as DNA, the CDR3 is TGTGCCAGCAGCCCGTCGCGTTATGCTCGGGAGACCCAGTACTTC. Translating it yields CASSPSRYARETQYF.